This is a list of T cell receptor beta chains from one sample in a study of low-dose radiotherapy and immunotherapy resistance in tumors. TCRdb called the reads again in MiXCR, with one record for every CDR3 protein. The sample lists tens of thousands of distinct CDR3 sequences; roughly a quarter were seen once. Source: PBMCs, taken before treatment. The receptors were sampled from a male donor with prostate cancer. CDR3s include the opening cysteine and the closing phenylalanine or tryptophan. A D gene is named only where the DNA matches it firmly. Some rows have no size entry. The others give once, few or many, or a class for an expanded clone.

V	size	D	J	CDR3	DNA
TRBV5-1	many	TRBD2	TRBJ2-1	CASSLGTSGGSEQFF	TGCGCCAGCAGCTTGGGAACTAGCGGGGGCTCTGAGCAGTTCTTC
TRBV19	many	TRBD1	TRBJ1-3	CASSPTGSGNTIYF	TGTGCCAGTAGTCCGACAGGGTCTGGAAACACCATATATTTT
TRBV10-2	many	.	TRBJ1-2	CASRPGLRFDGYTF	TGCGCCAGCCGACCCGGGCTTCGATTCGATGGCTACACCTTC
TRBV7-2	many	.	TRBJ1-1	CASSLRWGQLNTEAFF	TGTGCCAGCAGCTTGAGGTGGGGACAATTGAACACTGAAGCTTTCTTT
TRBV3-1	.	TRBD2	TRBJ2-7	CASSQEGLPSGRRWDYEQYF	TGTGCCAGCAGCCAAGAAGGGCTGCCTAGCGGGAGGAGGTGGGACTACGAGCAGTACTTC
TRBV7-2	once	TRBD1	TRBJ1-2	CASSLRDRGLAYYGYTF	TGTGCCAGCAGCTTACGGGACAGGGGGTTGGCTTACTATGGCTACACCTTC
TRBV18	many	.	TRBJ2-3	CASSAGPSTDTQYF	TGTGCCAGCTCGGCAGGACCTAGCACAGATACGCAGTATTTT
TRBV5-1	many	TRBD1	TRBJ2-1	CASDKSGQSYNEQFF	TGCGCCAGTGACAAATCGGGACAGAGCTACAATGAGCAGTTCTTC
TRBV11-3	.	TRBD2	TRBJ2-7	CASSFGGGGMDEQYF	TGTGCCAGCAGCTTCGGCGGGGGGGGGATGGATGAGCAGTACTTC
TRBV20-1	many	TRBD2	TRBJ2-1	CSTLADDNEQFF	TGCAGTACCCTAGCGGACGACAATGAGCAGTTCTTC
TRBV15	many	.	TRBJ2-2	CATSRSRNTGELFF	TGTGCCACCAGCAGATCCAGAAACACCGGGGAGCTGTTTTTT
TRBV25-1	many	.	TRBJ1-2	CASSEEGGSNYGYTF	TGTGCCAGCAGTGAGGAAGGCGGTTCTAACTATGGCTACACCTTC
TRBV20-1	many	.	TRBJ1-2	CSARGDGTTNYGYTF	TGCAGTGCTAGAGGTGACGGAACCACTAACTATGGCTACACCTTC
TRBV12-3/TRBV12-4	few	TRBD1	TRBJ2-3	CASRRDRGFGLTDTQYF	TGTGCCAGCAGGAGGGACAGGGGGTTTGGACTTACAGATACGCAGTATTTT
TRBV3-1	.	.	TRBJ2-5	CASSLSYNEQYF	TGTGCCAGCAGCCTCTCCTACAATGAGCAGTACTTC